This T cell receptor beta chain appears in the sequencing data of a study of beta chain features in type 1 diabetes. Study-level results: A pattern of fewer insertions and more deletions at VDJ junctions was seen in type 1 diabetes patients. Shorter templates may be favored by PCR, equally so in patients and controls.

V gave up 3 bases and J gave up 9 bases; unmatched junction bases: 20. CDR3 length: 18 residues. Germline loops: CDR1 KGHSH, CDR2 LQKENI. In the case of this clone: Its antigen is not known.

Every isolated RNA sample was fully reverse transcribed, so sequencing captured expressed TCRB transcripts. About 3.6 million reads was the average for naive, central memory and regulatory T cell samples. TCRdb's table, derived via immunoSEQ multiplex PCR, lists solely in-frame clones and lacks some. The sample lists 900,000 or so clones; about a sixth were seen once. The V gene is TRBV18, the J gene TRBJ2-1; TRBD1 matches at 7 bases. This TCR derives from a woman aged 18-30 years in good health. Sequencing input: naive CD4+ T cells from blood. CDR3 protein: CASSPGDSRGTYSREQFF. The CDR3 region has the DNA TGTGCCAGCTCACCGGGGGATTCCAGGGGGACGTACTCCCGTGAGCAGTTCTTC.